The rows below give T cell receptor beta chains drawn from one sample of a study of identical twins. TCRdb independently ran MiXCR on the 5' RACE reads; one entry per CDR3 protein. The sample carries some 500,000 distinct CDR3 sequences, about 20% recorded once. The data were also submitted as part of a second study, on T cells expressing NK-cell markers.

The sequencing input was CD4+ T cells sorted from blood. These receptor sequences come from a woman younger than 30 in good health. Each CDR3 is given with its conserved first and last residue. Each record gives: J gene, V gene, CDR3 length, D gene, clone size, CDR3 protein, CDR3 DNA. D genes are given only for firm matches. Size tells how often a clone was seen (once, few, many) or the class of an expanded clone, and some rows leave it out.

J gene: TRBJ2-2; V gene: TRBV20-1; CDR3 length: 13; D gene: .; clone size: .; CDR3 protein: CSASGHGTGELFF; CDR3 DNA: TGCAGTGCTAGTGGACACGGCACCGGGGAGCTGTTTTTT
J gene: TRBJ2-1; V gene: TRBV4-1; CDR3 length: 16; D gene: TRBD1; clone size: .; CDR3 protein: CASSQDGDRVFNEQFF; CDR3 DNA: TGCGCCAGCAGCCAAGATGGGGACAGGGTCTTTAATGAGCAGTTCTTC
J gene: TRBJ1-1; V gene: TRBV20-1; CDR3 length: 13; D gene: .; clone size: .; CDR3 protein: CSVASDSNTEAFF; CDR3 DNA: TGCAGTGTAGCGAGTGACTCGAACACTGAAGCTTTCTTT
J gene: TRBJ2-1; V gene: TRBV5-6; CDR3 length: 15; D gene: .; clone size: .; CDR3 protein: CASSAGLYAYNEQFF; CDR3 DNA: TGTGCCAGCAGCGCGGGACTTTATGCCTACAATGAGCAGTTCTTC
J gene: TRBJ1-1; V gene: TRBV6-5; CDR3 length: 15; D gene: TRBD1; clone size: few; CDR3 protein: CASSWTGRMNTEAFF; CDR3 DNA: TGTGCCAGCAGTTGGACAGGGAGAATGAACACTGAAGCTTTCTTT
J gene: TRBJ2-7; V gene: TRBV7-9; CDR3 length: 14; D gene: .; clone size: .; CDR3 protein: CASAPKDGFYEQYF; CDR3 DNA: TGTGCCAGCGCCCCCAAGGACGGATTTTACGAGCAGTACTTC
J gene: TRBJ2-1; V gene: TRBV5-1; CDR3 length: 14; D gene: .; clone size: .; CDR3 protein: CASSLERLYNEQFF; CDR3 DNA: TGCGCCAGCAGCTTGGAAAGACTATACAATGAGCAGTTCTTC
J gene: TRBJ2-2; V gene: TRBV20-1; CDR3 length: 14; D gene: .; clone size: many; CDR3 protein: CSATRQVNTGELFF; CDR3 DNA: TGCAGTGCTACAAGACAGGTTAACACCGGGGAGCTGTTTTTT
J gene: TRBJ2-7; V gene: TRBV12-3/TRBV12-4; CDR3 length: 14; D gene: .; clone size: few; CDR3 protein: CASSFRRVPYEQYF; CDR3 DNA: TGTGCCAGCAGTTTCCGAAGGGTCCCCTACGAGCAGTACTTC
J gene: TRBJ2-1; V gene: TRBV20-1; CDR3 length: 15; D gene: .; clone size: .; CDR3 protein: CSARLPGRSNNEQFF; CDR3 DNA: TGCAGTGCTAGACTACCGGGGAGGTCCAACAATGAGCAGTTCTTC
J gene: TRBJ1-1; V gene: TRBV5-1; CDR3 length: 15; D gene: .; clone size: .; CDR3 protein: CASSYQGGKNTEAFF; CDR3 DNA: TGCGCCAGCAGCTATCAAGGGGGGAAGAACACTGAAGCTTTCTTT